This T cell receptor (beta chain) emerged from a study of cytomegalovirus exposure and HLA in healthy donors. Overall study: T cells numbering around 190 million yielded 95 million to 140 million unique TCR beta sequences in an earlier analysis.

Study-wide results and caveats: Later analysis identified a missense DCLRE1C variant that was linked to TCR beta V- and J-gene trimming. Some segments of the V type, notably TRBV6-2 and TRBV6-3, were excluded as indistinguishable. Later analysis suggested links between common viral pathogens and several top significant clusters.

The CDR3 loop spans 14 amino acids. Germline V CDR1 and CDR2: ENHRY, SYGVKD. Trimming at V came to 11 bases and at J to 6 bases, leaving 10 bases not matched to a gene. The PCR contained 60 Vbeta and 13 Jbeta primers. Assay: immunoSEQ multiplex PCR; the TCRdb copy retains only in-frame clones and omits some. Here the sample spans some 160,000 clones, 68% being singletons. Notes on this clone: As yet, its antigen is unknown.

Sequencing used PBMCs. The clonotype originates from a man aged 55 to 70 in good health and CMV-seronegative. The genes are TRBV10-3 and TRBJ2-1, with 10 bases lining up with TRBD2. CDR3 nucleotides: TGTGCCTCAACCCTAGCGGGAGAGGTCAATGAGCAGTTCTTC. This sequence encodes CASTLAGEVNEQFF.